This TCR beta chain was documented in a study of blood T cell repertoires in COVID-19. Authors' processing steps: Reference gene primer amplification in the assay estimated nucleated cell counts. Generated by immunoSEQ multiplex PCR, the TCRdb table keeps only in-frame clones and is missing some. The V and J calls and clone size come from that table; D and trimming were worked out from the DNA. The sample records approximately 180,000 clones, 70% to 85% being singletons. Participants' own reports of clinical history determined their cohort assignment. All recovered Cohort 3 donors got two negative PCRs, got clearance, or saw symptom resolution. This CDR3 comprises 13 residues. The V gene end was trimmed by 7 bases and the J gene end by 6 bases; junction bases not matched to a gene: 11. The germline V gene has CDR1 SQVTM and CDR2 ANQGSEA.

This chain links TRBV29-1 with TRBJ2-7, with 8 bases matching TRBD2. The clonotype comes from a man in his fifties or sixties who had recovered from COVID-19. The sequencing input was PBMCs or T cells enriched from blood (not recorded which). This CDR3 reads CSASGTRGFEQYF. The CDR3 DNA reads TGCAGCGCCTCCGGGACTAGGGGGTTCGAGCAGTACTTC.